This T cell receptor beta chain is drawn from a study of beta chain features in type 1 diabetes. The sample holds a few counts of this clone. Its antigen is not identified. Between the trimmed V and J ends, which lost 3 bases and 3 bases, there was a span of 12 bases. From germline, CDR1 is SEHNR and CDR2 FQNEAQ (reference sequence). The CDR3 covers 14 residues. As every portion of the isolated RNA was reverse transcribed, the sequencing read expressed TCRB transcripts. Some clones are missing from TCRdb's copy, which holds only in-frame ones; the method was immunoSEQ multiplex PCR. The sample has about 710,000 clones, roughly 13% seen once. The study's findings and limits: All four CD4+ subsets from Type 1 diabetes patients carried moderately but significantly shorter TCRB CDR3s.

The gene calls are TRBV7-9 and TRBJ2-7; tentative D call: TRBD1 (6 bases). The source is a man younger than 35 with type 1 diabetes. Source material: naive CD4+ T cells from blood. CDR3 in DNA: TGTGCCAGCAGCTTTAACAGGGCAGGCTACGAGCAGTACTTC. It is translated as CASSFNRAGYEQYF.